The source of this T cell receptor (beta chain) is a study of blood T cell repertoires in COVID-19 (TCRdb year 2020). A note on the overall study: The collaborator samples originated in the United States, Italy and Spain and spanned the acute and convalescent phases of COVID-19. The prospective study material was composed of cDNA or gDNA derived from T cells, B-cell-depleted T cells, or PBMCs. The dataset comprised deeply sampled blood TCRbeta repertoires from subjects exposed to, actively infected with, or recovered from COVID-19. A freely available public database, intended as a resource for researchers studying the immune response to SARS-CoV-2, is where the repertoires were released. The samples were drawn from the first 160 participants of the ongoing ImmuneRACE study and from under 1,500 subjects provided by 6 global collaborators. Nearly every sample came with metadata listing a de-identified subject ID, COVID-19 status, age in years and sex. HLA class I and class II types, where available, came from metadata supplied by the sample provider rather than from assay-based typing. Here is what the overall study found, with its caveats: The amount of clinical and demographic metadata varied by source and participant and was provided uncurated.

A word on this clone: Its recognized antigen is unknown. Base quality data are lacking; no much larger clone is found one base away.

TCRbeta CDR3 regions were amplified from genomic DNA by means of the immunoSEQ Assay, a bias-controlled multiplex PCR. In the paper's pipeline: Nucleated cell counts per sample were estimated from amplification of reference gene primers within the assay. To quantify the absolute abundance of each unique TCRbeta CDR3 rearrangement, sequence reads were collapsed and filtered. For each sample, productive Simpson clonality was calculated as the square root of Simpson's diversity index over productive rearrangements. Held by TCRdb, this immuneACCESS table contains in-frame sequences only and omits some clones. Under half of the omission traces to an unresolved V gene where checked; the cause of the rest is unknown. Clone size and the V and J calls come from that table; the DNA yielded D and trimming. Here the sample has under 130,000 clones; roughly 85% occur a single time. The ten largest make up approximately 3.1% of the sample.

As encoded in the germline V gene, CDR1 is SGHVS while CDR2 is FNYEAQ. Its CDR3 holds 17 amino acids, cysteine through phenylalanine. Solely the CDR3 DNA is kept, with 51 bases framed from the first base. V loses 1 base at its end and J loses 7 bases; junction bases beyond the gene matches: 10. Each collaborating institution followed its own protocols to collect whole blood in K2EDTA tubes. Collaborator samples were shipped for TCRbeta analysis as frozen whole blood, isolated PBMCs, or DNA extracted from either sample type. Sequencing input: peripheral blood. This receptor was taken from a man between 50 and 59 years old in a cohort sampled during active COVID-19. The chain links TRBV7-6 with TRBJ2-5, and 12 junctional nucleotides match TRBD2. The DNA reads TGTGCCAGCAGCTTAGGACTAGCGGGGGACCCGGGGAGGACCCAGTACTTC. This gives the protein CASSLGLAGDPGRTQYF. Reference TRBV7-6 and TRBJ2-5 proteins supply the regions before and after the CDR3; the full variable domain is: GAGVSQSPRYKVTKRGQDVALRCDPISGHVSLYWYRQALGQGPEFLTYFNYEAQQDKSGLPNDRFSAERPEGSISTLTIQRTEQRDSAMYRCASSLGLAGDPGRTQYFGPGTRLLVL.